This T cell receptor (beta chain) was identified in a study of T cell responses to AZD1222 COVID-19 vaccine. V was pared by 5 bases and J by 5 bases, with 15 bases of the junction left unmatched. CDR3 length: 17 amino acids. Germline lookup yields CDR1 SEHNR and CDR2 FQNEAQ (reference sequence). Some clones are missing from TCRdb's copy, which holds only in-frame ones; the method was immunoSEQ multiplex PCR. Of approximately 67,000 clones listed, 83% are singletons. The chain carries TRBV7-9 and TRBJ1-2, with 9 bases matching TRBD1. The specimen was peripheral blood, collected 28 days after the second AZD1222 dose. The sequence was obtained from an adult who received the AZD1222 COVID-19 vaccine. The CDR3 protein is CASSVGTGRIGRYGYTF. CDR3 bases: TGTGCCAGCAGCGTCGGGACAGGGCGCATTGGGAGGTATGGCTACACCTTC.